These 14 T cell receptor beta chains came from one sample sequenced in a study of cytomegalovirus exposure and HLA in healthy donors. This PCR relied on a set of 60 Vbeta primers and 13 Jbeta primers. Using immunoSEQ multiplex PCR, the repertoire was profiled, and TCRdb retains in-frame clones only, with some absent. This table holds some 150,000 clones, around 82% found once. The source material was PBMCs. Source of these receptors: a man aged 18 to 29 in good health and CMV-seropositive.

The rearrangement uses TRBV6-1 and TRBJ1-3, with no clear D. The CDR3 has 15 amino acids. Germline CDR1 and CDR2: MNHNS and SASEGT. The ends were cut back, 11 bases at V and 3 bases at J, with 20 bases in the middle. The CDR3 DNA reads TGTGCCGCCCGACCGCGGGAATTCGATGGAAACACCATATATTTT. Amino acid sequence: CAARPREFDGNTIYF.

The V gene is TRBV29-1, the J gene TRBJ1-5; D ambiguous. V was cut by 4 bases and J by 5 bases, with 12 bases left in between. Germline lookup yields CDR1 SQVTM and CDR2 ANQGSEA. CDR3 length: 13 residues. CDR3 nucleotide sequence: TGCAGCGTTGTTCCGGGGTTTGATCAGCCCCAGCATTTT. Translated: CSVVPGFDQPQHF. The full variable domain, in which reference TRBV29-1 and TRBJ1-5 provide the parts outside the CDR3, is SAVISQKPSRDICQRGTSLTIQCQVDSQVTMMFWYRQQPGQSLTLIATANQGSEATYESGFVIDKFPISRPNLTFSTLTVSNMSPEDSSIYLCSVVPGFDQPQHFGDGTRLSIL.

The chain uses TRBV28 and TRBJ2-7, with 9 bases fitting TRBD1. V trimming: 8 bases; J trimming: 3 bases; junction bases outside the gene matches: 8. Germline CDR1 is MDHEN and CDR2 is SYDVKM. The CDR3 extends over 14 amino acids. CDR3 nucleotide sequence: TGTGCCAGCCTCGACTCGGACAGGGGCTACGAGCAGTACTTC. It encodes CASLDSDRGYEQYF.

V is TRBV27 and J is TRBJ1-5; 7 bases are shared with TRBD1. Trimming cost V 0 bases and J 6 bases; bases outside gene matches: 5. In germline, CDR1 is MNHEY, CDR2 SMNVEV (reference sequence). The CDR3 sequence is 15 residues long. This chain's CDR3 is CASSLSIGGGQPQHF. CDR3 DNA: TGTGCCAGCAGTTTATCAATAGGGGGCGGTCAGCCCCAGCATTTT.

This clone was recorded once. The rearrangement links TRBV27 to TRBJ1-5; D gene uncertain. The CDR3 consists of 12 residues. Germline-derived CDR1 and CDR2 are MNHEY and SMNVEV (reference sequence). Trimming took off 2 bases at V and 6 bases at J, with 5 bases between the two ends. CDR3 DNA sequence: TGTGCCAGCAGTTTAGGCGGTCAGCCCCAGCATTTT. Translated: CASSLGGQPQHF.

This chain joins TRBV6-1 and TRBJ2-1; 12 bases match TRBD2. The germline gives CDR1 MNHNS, CDR2 SASEGT. The CDR3 sequence is 15 residues long. V lost 5 bases to trimming and J lost 7 bases; unmatched junction nucleotides: 6. The DNA of the CDR3 is TGTGCCAGCAGTATGACTAGCGGGAGTAGGAATGAGCAGTTCTTC. Its translation: CASSMTSGSRNEQFF.

The chain recombines TRBV15 with TRBJ1-4; unclear D gene. Between the trimmed V and J ends, which lost 1 base and 7 bases, there was a span of 13 bases. Germline CDR1 and CDR2: LNHNV and YYDKDF (reference sequence). The CDR3 has 15 amino acids. The CDR3 DNA follows: TGTGCCACCAGCAGAGGGGAGGAGGGAGCTGAAAAACTGTTTTTT. The encoded protein is CATSRGEEGAEKLFF.

The chain is built from TRBV2 and TRBJ1-6; perhaps TRBD1 as D (6 bases). CDR1 and CDR2 (germline): SNHLY, FYNNEI. The CDR3 totals 17 residues. Trimming stripped 3 bases from V and 1 base from J, with 13 bases between. The CDR3: CASSDQRGMSYNSPLHF. In nucleotides, the CDR3 is TGTGCCAGCAGTGACCAGAGGGGGATGTCCTATAATTCACCCCTCCACTTT.

This clone came up once. The chain is built from TRBV4-1 and TRBJ2-7; 8 bases agree with TRBD1. V dropped 4 bases and J dropped 2; count of bases not matched to a gene: 13. The CDR3 runs to 17 residues. In germline, CDR1 is MGHRA, CDR2 YSYEKL. The CDR3 bases are TGCGCCAGCAGCCCGAAGCCGGGACAGGACTTAACCTACGAGCAGTACTTC. It codes for CASSPKPGQDLTYEQYF.

The genes are TRBV28 and TRBJ2-7, with 14 bases fitting TRBD2. The CDR3 loop spans 16 amino acids. Germline assignment: CDR1 MDHEN and CDR2 SYDVKM. V lost 10 bases to trimming and J lost 4 bases; unmatched junction nucleotides: 12. In DNA, the CDR3 is TGTGCCACCAACAGACTAGCGGGAGGGATTTTATACGAGCAGTACTTC. As protein: CATNRLAGGILYEQYF.

The chain recombines TRBV21-1 with TRBJ1-1; the table's D call TRBD1 went unverified against the DNA. TRBV21-1 is noted as a pseudogene. The CDR3 sequence is 12 residues long. The DNA for the CDR3 is TGTGCCAGCAGCGGGACAGGGTGGGTGGCTTTCTTT. Translated, it gives CASSGTGWVAFF.

In its sample, this clone was seen once. This chain connects TRBV28 to TRBJ1-2, with a weak D call TRBD1 (6 bases). Germline-derived CDR1 and CDR2 are MDHEN and SYDVKM. V lost 6 bases and J lost 4, with 15 bases in between. This CDR3 is built from 14 residues. CDR3 in DNA: TGTGCCAGCAGCTCGGTCACAGGGTTCTATGGCTACACCTTC. Translated, it gives CASSSVTGFYGYTF.

The chain couples TRBV29-1 to TRBJ2-5; no clear D. Germline lookup yields CDR1 SQVTM and CDR2 ANQGSEA. V lost 6 bases and J 5 bases, leaving 13 bases between the germline ends. This CDR3 has 12 residues. CDR3 in amino acids: CSVVAPVETQYF. DNA of the CDR3: TGCAGCGTCGTCGCACCAGTGGAGACCCAGTACTTC.

The chain recombines TRBV27 with TRBJ1-5; D call uncertain. Germline CDR1 is MNHEY and CDR2 is SMNVEV (reference sequence). V was pared by 6 bases and J by 4 bases, with 10 bases between. The CDR3 spans 13 residues. The CDR3 bases are TGTGCCAGCAGCTCCGAGTTAAATCAGCCCCAGCATTTT. Residues: CASSSELNQPQHF.